The T cell receptor beta chain under discussion was sequenced for a study of T cells in Graves' hyperthyroidism and ophthalmopathy. Diagnosis relied on clinical symptoms, serum thyroxine and TRAb, thyroid ultrasound and orbital computed tomography. Authors of the study amplified TCR beta CDR3 regions from RNA transcripts. The study used the HTBI primer set for a first-round RT-PCR of the TCR CDR3. TCRdb analysed the multiplex PCR reads with MiXCR anew, one entry per CDR3 protein. The table shows roughly 510,000 distinct CDR3 sequences, with 40% to 55% occurring only once. Sequencing input: peripheral blood or thyroid tissue (not recorded which). This sequence was found in an adult woman with Graves' disease, either hyperthyroidism or ophthalmopathy (not recorded which).

As DNA, the CDR3 is TGTGCCAGTAGTATGGGGACCGGGGGCTGGCCCCAGCATTTT. It yields the protein CASSMGTGGWPQHF. The rearrangement links TRBV19 to TRBJ1-5, with D tentatively TRBD1 (6 bases). Trimming took 3 bases from V and 9 from J, leaving 15 bases between them. CDR1 is LNHDA, CDR2 SQIVND, per germline (reference sequence). This CDR3 is built from 14 residues.